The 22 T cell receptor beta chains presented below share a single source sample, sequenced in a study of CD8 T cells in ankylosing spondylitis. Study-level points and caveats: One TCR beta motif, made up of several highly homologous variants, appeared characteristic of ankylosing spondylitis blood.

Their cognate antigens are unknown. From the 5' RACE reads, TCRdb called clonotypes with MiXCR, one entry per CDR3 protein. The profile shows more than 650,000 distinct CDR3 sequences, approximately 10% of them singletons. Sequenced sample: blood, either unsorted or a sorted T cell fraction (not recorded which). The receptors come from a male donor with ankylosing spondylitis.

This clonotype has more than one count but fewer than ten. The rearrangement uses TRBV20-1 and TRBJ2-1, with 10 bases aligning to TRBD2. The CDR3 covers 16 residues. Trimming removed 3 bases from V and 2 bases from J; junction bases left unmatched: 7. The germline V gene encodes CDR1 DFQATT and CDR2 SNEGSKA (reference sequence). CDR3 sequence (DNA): TGCAGTGCTAGGTCTAGCGGGGGCCCAGCCTACAATGAGCAGTTCTTC. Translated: CSARSSGGPAYNEQFF.

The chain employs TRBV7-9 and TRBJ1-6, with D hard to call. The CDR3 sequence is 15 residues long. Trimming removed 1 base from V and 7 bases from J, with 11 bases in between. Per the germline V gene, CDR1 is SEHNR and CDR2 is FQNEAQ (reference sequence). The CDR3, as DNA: TGTGCCAGCAGCTTAGAGGCAGGTCAGAATTCACCCCTCCACTTT. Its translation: CASSLEAGQNSPLHF.

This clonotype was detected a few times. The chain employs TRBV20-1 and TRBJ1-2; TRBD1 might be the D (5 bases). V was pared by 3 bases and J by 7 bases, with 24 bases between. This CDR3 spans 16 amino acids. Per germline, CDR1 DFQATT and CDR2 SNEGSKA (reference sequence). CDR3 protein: CSARRTAGTIYGGYTF. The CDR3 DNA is TGCAGTGCTAGGAGGACCGCCGGGACGATCTATGGTGGCTACACCTTC.

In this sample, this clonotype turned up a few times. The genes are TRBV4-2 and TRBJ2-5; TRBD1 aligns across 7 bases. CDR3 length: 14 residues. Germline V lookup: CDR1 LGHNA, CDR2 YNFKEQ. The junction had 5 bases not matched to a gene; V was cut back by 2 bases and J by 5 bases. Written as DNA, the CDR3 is TGTGCCAGCAGCCAATCTGACAGGGTTGAGACCCAGTACTTC. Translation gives CASSQSDRVETQYF.

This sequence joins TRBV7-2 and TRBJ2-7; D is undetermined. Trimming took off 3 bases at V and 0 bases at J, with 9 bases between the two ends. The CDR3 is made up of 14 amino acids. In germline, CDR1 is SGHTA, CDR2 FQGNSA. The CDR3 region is CASSLMRSSYEQYF. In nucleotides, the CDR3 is TGTGCCAGCAGCTTGATGCGGAGCTCCTACGAGCAGTACTTC.

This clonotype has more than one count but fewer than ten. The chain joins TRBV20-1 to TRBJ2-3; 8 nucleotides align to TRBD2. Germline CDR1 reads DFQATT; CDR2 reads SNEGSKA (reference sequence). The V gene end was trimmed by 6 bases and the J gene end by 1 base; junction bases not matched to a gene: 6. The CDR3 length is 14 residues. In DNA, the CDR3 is TGCAGTGCCCCCCGGGGGGGGGGCACAGATACGCAGTATTTT. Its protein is CSAPRGGGTDTQYF.

The CDR3 coding sequence is TGTGCCAGCAGTTACGGGACGACAACTAATGAAAAACTGTTTTTT. Its translation is CASSYGTTTNEKLFF. V and J are TRBV6-5 and TRBJ1-4, with D maybe TRBD1 (5 bases). This CDR3 spans 15 amino acids. Trimming cost V 2 bases and J 0 bases, with 7 bases left between them. Germline CDR1 reads MNHEY; CDR2 reads SVGAGI.

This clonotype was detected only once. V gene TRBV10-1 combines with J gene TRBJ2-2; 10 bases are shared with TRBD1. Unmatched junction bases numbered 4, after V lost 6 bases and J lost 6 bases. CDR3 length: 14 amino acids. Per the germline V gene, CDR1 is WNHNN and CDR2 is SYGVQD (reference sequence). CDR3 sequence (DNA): TGCGCCAGCAGGACAGGGGGCAACGCCGGGGAGCTGTTTTTT. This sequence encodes CASRTGGNAGELFF.

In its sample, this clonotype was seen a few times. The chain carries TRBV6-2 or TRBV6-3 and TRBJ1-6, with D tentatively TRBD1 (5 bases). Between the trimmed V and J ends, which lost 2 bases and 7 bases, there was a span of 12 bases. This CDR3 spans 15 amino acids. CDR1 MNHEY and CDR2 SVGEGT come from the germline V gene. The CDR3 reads CASSYTAGINSPLHF. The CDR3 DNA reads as TGTGCCAGCAGTTACACGGCAGGGATCAATTCACCCCTCCACTTT.

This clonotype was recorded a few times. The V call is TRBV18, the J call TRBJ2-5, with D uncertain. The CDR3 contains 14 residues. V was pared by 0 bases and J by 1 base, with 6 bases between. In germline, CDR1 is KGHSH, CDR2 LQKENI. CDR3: CASSPPSSQETQYF. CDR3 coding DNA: TGTGCCAGCTCACCACCTTCCAGCCAAGAGACCCAGTACTTC.

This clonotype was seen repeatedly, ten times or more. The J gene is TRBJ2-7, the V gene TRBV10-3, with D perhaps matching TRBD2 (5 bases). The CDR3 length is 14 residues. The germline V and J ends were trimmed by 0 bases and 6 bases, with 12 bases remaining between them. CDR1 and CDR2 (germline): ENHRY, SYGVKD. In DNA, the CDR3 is TGTGCCATCAGTGAGTCGAGTCGCGGAGGCGAGCAGTACTTC. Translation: CAISESSRGGEQYF.

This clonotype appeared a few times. The CDR3 loop reads CASSPVPGLRYEQYF. The CDR3 nucleotides are TGTGCCAGCAGCCCTGTGCCAGGACTCCGGTACGAGCAGTACTTC. This chain uses TRBV3-1 with TRBJ2-7; possibly TRBD2 for D (5 bases). This CDR3 has 15 amino acids. Germline assignment: CDR1 LGHDT and CDR2 YNNKEL (reference sequence). V shed 4 bases and J shed 4 bases, with 17 bases lying between them.

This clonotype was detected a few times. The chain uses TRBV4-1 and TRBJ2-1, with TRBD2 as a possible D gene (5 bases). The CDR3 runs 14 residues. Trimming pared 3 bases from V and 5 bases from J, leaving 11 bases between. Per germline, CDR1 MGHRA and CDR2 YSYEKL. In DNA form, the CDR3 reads TGCGCCAGCAGCCAGAGCAGAGGGAACAATGAGCAGTTCTTC. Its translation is CASSQSRGNNEQFF.

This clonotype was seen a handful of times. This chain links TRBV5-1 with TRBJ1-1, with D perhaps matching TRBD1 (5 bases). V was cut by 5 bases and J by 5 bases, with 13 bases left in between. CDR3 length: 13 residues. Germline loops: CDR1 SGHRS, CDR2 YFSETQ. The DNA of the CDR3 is TGCGCCAGCAGACTCTGGGGGGAAACTGAAGCTTTCTTT. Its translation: CASRLWGETEAFF.

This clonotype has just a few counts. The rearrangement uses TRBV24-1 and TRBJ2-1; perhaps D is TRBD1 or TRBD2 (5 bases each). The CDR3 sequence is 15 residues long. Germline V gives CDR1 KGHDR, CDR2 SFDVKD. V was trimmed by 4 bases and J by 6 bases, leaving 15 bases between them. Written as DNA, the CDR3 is TGTGCCACCAGTGACCCTCGAGGGGATGGCAATGAGCAGTTCTTC. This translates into CATSDPRGDGNEQFF.

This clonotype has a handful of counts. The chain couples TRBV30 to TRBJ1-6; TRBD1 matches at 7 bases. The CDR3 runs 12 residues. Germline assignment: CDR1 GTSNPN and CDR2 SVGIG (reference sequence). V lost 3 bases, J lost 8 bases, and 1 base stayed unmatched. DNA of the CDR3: TGTGCCTGGAGCGGGACAGATTCACCCCTCCACTTT. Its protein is CAWSGTDSPLHF.

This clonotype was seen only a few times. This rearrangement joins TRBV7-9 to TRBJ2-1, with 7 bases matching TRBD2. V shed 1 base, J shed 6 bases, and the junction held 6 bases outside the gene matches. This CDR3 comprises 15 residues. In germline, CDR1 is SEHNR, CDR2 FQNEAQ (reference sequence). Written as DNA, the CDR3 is TGTGCCAGCAGCTTAGATAGGCTAGCGGCCAATGAGCAGTTCTTC. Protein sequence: CASSLDRLAANEQFF.

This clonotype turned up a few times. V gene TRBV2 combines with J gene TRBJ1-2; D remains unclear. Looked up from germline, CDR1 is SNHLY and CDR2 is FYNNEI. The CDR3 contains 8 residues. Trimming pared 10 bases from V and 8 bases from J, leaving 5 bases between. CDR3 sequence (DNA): TGTGCCAACGGGGGCTACACCTTC. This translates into CANGGYTF.

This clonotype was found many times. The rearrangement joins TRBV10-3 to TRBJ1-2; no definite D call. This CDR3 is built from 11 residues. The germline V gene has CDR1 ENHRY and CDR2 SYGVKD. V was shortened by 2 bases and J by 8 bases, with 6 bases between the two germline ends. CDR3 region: CAISELEGYTF. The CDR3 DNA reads TGTGCCATCAGTGAGCTCGAGGGCTACACCTTC.

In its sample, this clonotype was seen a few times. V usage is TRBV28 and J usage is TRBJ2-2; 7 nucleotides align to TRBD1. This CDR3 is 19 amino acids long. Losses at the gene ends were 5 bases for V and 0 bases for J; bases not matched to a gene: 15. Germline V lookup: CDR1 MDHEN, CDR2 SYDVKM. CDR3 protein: CASSGRDRPQFANTGELFF. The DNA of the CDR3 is TGTGCCAGCAGTGGCCGGGACAGACCCCAGTTCGCGAACACCGGGGAGCTGTTTTTT.

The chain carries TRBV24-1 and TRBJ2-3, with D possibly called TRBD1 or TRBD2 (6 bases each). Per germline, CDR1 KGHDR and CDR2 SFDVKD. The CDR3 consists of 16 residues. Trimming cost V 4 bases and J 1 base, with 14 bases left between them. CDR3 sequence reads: CATSDFGRGGTDTQYF. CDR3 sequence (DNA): TGTGCCACCAGTGACTTTGGTAGGGGGGGCACAGATACGCAGTATTTT.

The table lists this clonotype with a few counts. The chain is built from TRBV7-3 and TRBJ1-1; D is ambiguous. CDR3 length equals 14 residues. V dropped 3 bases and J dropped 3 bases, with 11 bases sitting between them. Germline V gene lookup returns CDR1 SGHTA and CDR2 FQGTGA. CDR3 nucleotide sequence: TGTGCCAGCAGCTTGACCCCGGGTTACACTGAAGCTTTCTTT. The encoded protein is CASSLTPGYTEAFF.